This T cell receptor (beta chain) was captured by sequencing in a study of T-cell memory formation after mild COVID-19. CDR1 and CDR2 (germline): DFQATT, SNEGSKA (reference sequence). The CDR3 has 12 residues. cDNA libraries for TCR alpha and TCR beta, carrying sample barcodes and UMIs, came from 5'RACE with constant-segment primers. TCRdb redid the calling of the 5' RACE reads with MiXCR, one entry per CDR3 protein. The table has a few hundred thousand distinct CDR3 sequences, roughly 15% seen once. This receptor was taken from a man between 18 and 35 years old who had mild COVID-19 (a few samples of this study predate the infection). Cell type and time point are not known. Sequenced material: PBMCs or a T cell subset sorted from them (not recorded which). The rearrangement uses TRBV20-1 and TRBJ1-2, with 9 nucleotides matching TRBD1. The CDR3: CRPGQGEYGYTF. The DNA of the CDR3 is TGCAGACCGGGACAGGGCGAGTATGGCTACACCTTC.